This T cell receptor (beta chain) was recorded in a study of blood T cell repertoires in COVID-19. Study details: From the United States, Italy and Spain came samples of acute and convalescent COVID-19.

As processed by the authors: For nucleated cells, counts were estimated from reference gene primer amplification. Clones were sequenced by immunoSEQ multiplex PCR, and TCRdb holds only the in-frame ones, with some missing. V and J calls and clone size are copied from that table; D and trimming were computed from the DNA. The profile covers a few hundred thousand clones, with 83% appearing a single time and 2.5% to 3.5% taken by the ten largest. CDR3 size: 15 residues. The junction had 7 bases not matched to a gene; V was cut back by 6 bases and J by 1 base. Germline CDR1 is SGHAT and CDR2 is FQNNGV. The chain is built from TRBV11-2 and TRBJ1-1; 8 positions match TRBD1. This receptor was identified in a man aged 45 to 65 with active or convalescent COVID-19. Source material: peripheral blood. CDR3 in amino acids: CASRRRTGSNTEAFF. Written as DNA, the CDR3 is TGTGCCAGCAGACGTAGGACAGGGTCGAACACTGAAGCTTTCTTT.